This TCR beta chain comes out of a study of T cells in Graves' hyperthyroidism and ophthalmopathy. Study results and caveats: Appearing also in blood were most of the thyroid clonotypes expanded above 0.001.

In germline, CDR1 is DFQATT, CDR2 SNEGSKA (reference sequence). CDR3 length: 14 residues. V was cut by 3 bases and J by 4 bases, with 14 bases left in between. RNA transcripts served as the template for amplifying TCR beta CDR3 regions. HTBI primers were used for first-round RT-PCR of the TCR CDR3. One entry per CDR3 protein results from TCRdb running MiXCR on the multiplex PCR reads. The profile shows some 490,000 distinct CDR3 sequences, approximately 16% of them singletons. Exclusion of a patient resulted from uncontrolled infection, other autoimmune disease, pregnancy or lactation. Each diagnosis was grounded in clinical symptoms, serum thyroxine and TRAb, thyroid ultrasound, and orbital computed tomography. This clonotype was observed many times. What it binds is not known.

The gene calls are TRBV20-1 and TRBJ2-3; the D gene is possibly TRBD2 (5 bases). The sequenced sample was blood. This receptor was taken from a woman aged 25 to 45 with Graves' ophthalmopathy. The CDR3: CSASLDGKADTQYF. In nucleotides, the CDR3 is TGCAGTGCTAGTCTCGACGGGAAGGCAGATACGCAGTATTTT.